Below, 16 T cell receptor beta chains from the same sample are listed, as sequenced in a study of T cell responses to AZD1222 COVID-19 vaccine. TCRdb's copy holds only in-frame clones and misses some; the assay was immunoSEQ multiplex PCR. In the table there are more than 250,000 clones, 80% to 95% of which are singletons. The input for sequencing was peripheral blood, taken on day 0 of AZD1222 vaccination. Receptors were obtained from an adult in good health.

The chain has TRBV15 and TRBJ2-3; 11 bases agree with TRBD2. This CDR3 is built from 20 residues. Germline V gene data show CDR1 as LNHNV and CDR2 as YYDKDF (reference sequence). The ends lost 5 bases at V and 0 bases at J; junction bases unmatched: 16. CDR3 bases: TGTGCCACCAGCGGCCCGGGACTAGCGGCACCCTTACCTAGCACAGATACGCAGTATTTT. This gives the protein CATSGPGLAAPLPSTDTQYF. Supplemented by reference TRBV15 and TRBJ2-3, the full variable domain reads DAMVIQNPRYQVTQFGKPVTLSCSQTLNHNVMYWYQQKSSQAPKLLFHYYDKDFNNEADTPDNFQSRRPNTSFCFLDIRSPGLGDTAMYLCATSGPGLAAPLPSTDTQYFGPGTRLTVL.

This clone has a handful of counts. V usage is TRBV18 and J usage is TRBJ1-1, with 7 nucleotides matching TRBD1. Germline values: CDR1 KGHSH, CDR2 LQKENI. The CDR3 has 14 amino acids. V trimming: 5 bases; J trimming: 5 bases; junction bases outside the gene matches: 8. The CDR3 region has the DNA TGTGCCAGCTCAGTAAGACAGGGTGTGACTGAAGCTTTCTTT. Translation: CASSVRQGVTEAFF.

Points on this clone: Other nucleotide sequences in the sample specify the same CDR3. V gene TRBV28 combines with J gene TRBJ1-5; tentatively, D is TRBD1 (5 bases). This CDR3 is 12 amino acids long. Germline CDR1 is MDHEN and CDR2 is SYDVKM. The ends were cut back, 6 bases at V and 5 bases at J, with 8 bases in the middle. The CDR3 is CASSTGDQPQHF. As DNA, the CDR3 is TGTGCCAGCAGCACGGGGGATCAGCCCCAGCATTTT. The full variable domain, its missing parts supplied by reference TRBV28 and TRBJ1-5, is DVKVTQSSRYLVKRTGEKVFLECVQDMDHENMFWYRQDPGLGLRLIYFSYDVKMKEKGDIPEGYSVSREKKERFSLILESASTNQTSMYLCASSTGDQPQHFGDGTRLSIL.

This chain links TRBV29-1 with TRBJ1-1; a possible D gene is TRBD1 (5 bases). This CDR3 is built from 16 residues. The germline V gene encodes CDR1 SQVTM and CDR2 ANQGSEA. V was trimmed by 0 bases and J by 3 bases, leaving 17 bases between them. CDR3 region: CSVEDPRAGKDTEAFF. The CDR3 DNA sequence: TGCAGCGTTGAAGATCCTAGGGCAGGGAAGGACACTGAAGCTTTCTTT.

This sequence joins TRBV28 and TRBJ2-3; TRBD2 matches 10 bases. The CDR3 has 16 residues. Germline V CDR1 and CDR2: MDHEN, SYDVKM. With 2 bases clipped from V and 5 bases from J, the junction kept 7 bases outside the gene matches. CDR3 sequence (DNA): TGTGCCAGCAGTTTACCGCAGCGGGAGGGGCGAGATACGCAGTATTTT. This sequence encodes CASSLPQREGRDTQYF.

This CDR3 reads CASSLGQGALSGANVLTF. CDR3 sequence (DNA): TGCGCCAGCAGCCTAGGACAGGGGGCTTTGTCTGGGGCCAACGTCCTGACTTTC. J is TRBJ2-6 and V is TRBV4-3, with 11 bases lining up with TRBD1. The germline V gene has CDR1 LGHNA and CDR2 YSLEER. V shed 4 bases, J shed 1 base, and the junction held 6 bases outside the gene matches. This CDR3 is built from 18 residues.

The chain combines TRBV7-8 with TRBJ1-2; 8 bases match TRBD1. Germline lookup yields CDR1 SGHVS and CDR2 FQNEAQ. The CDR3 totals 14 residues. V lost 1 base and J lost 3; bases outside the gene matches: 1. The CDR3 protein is CASSLEGQDYGYTF. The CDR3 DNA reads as TGTGCCAGCAGCTTAGAGGGACAGGACTATGGCTACACCTTC.

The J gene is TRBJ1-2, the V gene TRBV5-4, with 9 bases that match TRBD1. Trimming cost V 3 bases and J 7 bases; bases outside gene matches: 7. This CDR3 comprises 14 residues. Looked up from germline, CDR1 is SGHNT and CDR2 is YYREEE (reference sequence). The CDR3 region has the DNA TGTGCCAGCAGCTGGGACAGGGTGGGTGGTGGCTACACCTTC. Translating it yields CASSWDRVGGGYTF. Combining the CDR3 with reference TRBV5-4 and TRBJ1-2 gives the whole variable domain ETGVTQSPTHLIKTRGQQVTLRCSSQSGHNTVSWYQQALGQGPQFIFQYYREEENGRGNFPPRFSGLQFPNYSSELNVNALELDDSALYLCASSWDRVGGGYTFGSGTRLTVV.

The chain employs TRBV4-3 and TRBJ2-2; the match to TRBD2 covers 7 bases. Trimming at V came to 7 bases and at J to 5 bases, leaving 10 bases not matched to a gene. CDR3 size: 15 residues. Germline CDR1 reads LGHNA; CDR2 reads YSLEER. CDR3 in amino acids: CASKPGSGGTGELFF. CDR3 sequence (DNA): TGCGCCAGCAAGCCAGGATCCGGGGGGACCGGGGAGCTGTTTTTT.

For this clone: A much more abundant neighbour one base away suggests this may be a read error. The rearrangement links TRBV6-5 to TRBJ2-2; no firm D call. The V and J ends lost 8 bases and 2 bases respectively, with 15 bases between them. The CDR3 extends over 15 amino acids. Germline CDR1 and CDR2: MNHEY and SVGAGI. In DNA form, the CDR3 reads TGTGCCAGCGAAGTGGAGATAGGCAACACCGGGGAGCTGTTTTTT. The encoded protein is CASEVEIGNTGELFF.

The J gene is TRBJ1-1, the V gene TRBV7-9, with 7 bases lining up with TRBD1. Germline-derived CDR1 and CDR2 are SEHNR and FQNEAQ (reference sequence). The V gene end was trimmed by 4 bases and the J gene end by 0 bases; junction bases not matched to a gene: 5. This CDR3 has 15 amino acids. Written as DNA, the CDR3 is TGTGCCAGCAGCTGGGACAGACTGATGAACACTGAAGCTTTCTTT. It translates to CASSWDRLMNTEAFF. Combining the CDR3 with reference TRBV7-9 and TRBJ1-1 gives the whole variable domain DTGVSQNPRHKITKRGQNVTFRCDPISEHNRLYWYRQTLGQGPEFLTYFQNEAQLEKSRLLSDRFSAERPKGSFSTLEIQRTEQGDSAMYLCASSWDRLMNTEAFFGQGTRLTVV.

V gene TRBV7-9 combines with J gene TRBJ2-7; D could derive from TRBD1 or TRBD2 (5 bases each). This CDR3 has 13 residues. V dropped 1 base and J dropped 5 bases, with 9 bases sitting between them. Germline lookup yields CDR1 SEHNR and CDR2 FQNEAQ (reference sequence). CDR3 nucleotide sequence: TGTGCCAGCAGCTTAGGAGGGGCCGACGAGCAGTACTTC. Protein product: CASSLGGADEQYF. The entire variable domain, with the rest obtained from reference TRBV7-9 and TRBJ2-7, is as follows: DTGVSQNPRHKITKRGQNVTFRCDPISEHNRLYWYRQTLGQGPEFLTYFQNEAQLEKSRLLSDRFSAERPKGSFSTLEIQRTEQGDSAMYLCASSLGGADEQYFGPGTRLTVT.

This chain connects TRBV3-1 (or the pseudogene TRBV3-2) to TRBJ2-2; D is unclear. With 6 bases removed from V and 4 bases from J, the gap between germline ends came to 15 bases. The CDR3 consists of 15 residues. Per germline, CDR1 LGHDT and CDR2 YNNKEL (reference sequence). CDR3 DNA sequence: TGTGCCAGCAGTCCGATCGGACGAGGCACCGGGGAGCTGTTTTTT. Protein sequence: CASSPIGRGTGELFF.

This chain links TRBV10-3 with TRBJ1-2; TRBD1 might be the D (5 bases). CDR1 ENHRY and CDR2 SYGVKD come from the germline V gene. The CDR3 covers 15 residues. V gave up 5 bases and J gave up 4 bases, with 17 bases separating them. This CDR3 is CAISQGGGIRYGYTF. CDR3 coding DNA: TGTGCCATCAGTCAAGGTGGGGGGATACGCTATGGCTACACCTTC.

The CDR3 reads CASSQDQQTNTEAFF. DNA for the CDR3: TGTGCCAGCAGCCAAGATCAACAGACGAACACTGAAGCTTTCTTT. The V call is TRBV4-2, the J call TRBJ1-1, with D unresolved. V dropped 0 bases and J dropped 1 base, with 9 bases sitting between them. The CDR3 is 15 residues long. CDR1 and CDR2 (germline): LGHNA, YNFKEQ.

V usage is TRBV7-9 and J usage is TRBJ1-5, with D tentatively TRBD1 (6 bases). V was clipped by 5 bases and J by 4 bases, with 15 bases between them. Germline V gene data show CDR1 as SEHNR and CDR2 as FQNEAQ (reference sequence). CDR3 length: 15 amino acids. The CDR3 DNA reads TGTGCCAGCAGCCCCGGGGGCCGGAGGAATCAGCCCCAGCATTTT. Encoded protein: CASSPGGRRNQPQHF.